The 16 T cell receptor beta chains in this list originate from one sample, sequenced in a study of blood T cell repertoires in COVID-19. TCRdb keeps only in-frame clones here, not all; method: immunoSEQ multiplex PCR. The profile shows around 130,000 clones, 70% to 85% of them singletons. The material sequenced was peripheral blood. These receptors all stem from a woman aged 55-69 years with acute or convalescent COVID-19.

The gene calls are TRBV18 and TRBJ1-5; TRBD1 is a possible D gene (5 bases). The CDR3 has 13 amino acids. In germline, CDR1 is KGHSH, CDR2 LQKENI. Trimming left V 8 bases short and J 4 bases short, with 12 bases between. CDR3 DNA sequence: TGTGCCAGCAGTCAACAGGAGAATCAGCCCCAGCATTTT. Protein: CASSQQENQPQHF.

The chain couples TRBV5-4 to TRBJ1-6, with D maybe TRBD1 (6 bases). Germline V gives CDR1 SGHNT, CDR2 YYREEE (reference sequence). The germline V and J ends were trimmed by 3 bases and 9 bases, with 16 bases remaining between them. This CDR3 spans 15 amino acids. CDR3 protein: CASSYPGTTFSPLHF. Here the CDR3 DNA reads TGTGCCAGCAGCTACCCAGGGACAACATTTTCACCCCTCCACTTT.

CDR3 amino acids: CASSPRVGTEAFF. The CDR3 region has the DNA TGCGCCAGCAGCCCGCGGGTGGGCACTGAAGCTTTCTTT. V usage is TRBV4-1 and J usage is TRBJ1-1; D is unresolved. Per the germline V gene, CDR1 is MGHRA and CDR2 is YSYEKL. Between the trimmed V and J ends, which lost 4 bases and 4 bases, there was a span of 10 bases. The CDR3 runs 13 residues.

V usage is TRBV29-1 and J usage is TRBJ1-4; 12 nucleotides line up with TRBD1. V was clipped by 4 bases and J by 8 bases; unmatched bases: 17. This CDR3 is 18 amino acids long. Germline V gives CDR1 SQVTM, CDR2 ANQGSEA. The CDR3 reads CSVGPRDRGPEEREKLFF. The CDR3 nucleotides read TGCAGCGTTGGTCCTCGGGACAGGGGGCCAGAGGAACGAGAAAAACTGTTTTTT. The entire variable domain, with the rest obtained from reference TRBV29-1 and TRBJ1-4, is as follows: SAVISQKPSRDICQRGTSLTIQCQVDSQVTMMFWYRQQPGQSLTLIATANQGSEATYESGFVIDKFPISRPNLTFSTLTVSNMSPEDSSIYLCSVGPRDRGPEEREKLFFGSGTQLSVL.

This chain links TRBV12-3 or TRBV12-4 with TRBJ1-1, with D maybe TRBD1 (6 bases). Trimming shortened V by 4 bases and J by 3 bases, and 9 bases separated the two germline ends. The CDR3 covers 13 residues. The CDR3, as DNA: TGTGCCAGCAGTTACAGGGAACACACTGAAGCTTTCTTT. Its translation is CASSYREHTEAFF.

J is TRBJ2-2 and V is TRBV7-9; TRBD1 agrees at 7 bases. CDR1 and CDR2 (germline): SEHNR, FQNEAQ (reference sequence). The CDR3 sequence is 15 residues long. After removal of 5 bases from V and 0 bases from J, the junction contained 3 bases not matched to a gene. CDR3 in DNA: TGTGCCAGCAGCCCCGGGACAGCGAACACCGGGGAGCTGTTTTTT. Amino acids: CASSPGTANTGELFF.

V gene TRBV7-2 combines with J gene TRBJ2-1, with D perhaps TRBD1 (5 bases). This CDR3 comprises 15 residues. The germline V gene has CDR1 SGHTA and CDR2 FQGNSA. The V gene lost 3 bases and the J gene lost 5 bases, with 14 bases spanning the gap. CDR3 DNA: TGTGCCAGCAGCTTTGGCAGGGCTTTGAACAATGAGCAGTTCTTC. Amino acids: CASSFGRALNNEQFF.

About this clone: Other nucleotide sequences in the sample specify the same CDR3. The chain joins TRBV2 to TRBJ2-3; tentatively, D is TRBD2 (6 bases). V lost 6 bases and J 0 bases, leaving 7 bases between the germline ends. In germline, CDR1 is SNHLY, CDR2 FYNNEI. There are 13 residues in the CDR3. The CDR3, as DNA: TGTGCCAGCAGGGGGGGAAGCACAGATACGCAGTATTTT. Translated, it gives CASRGGSTDTQYF.

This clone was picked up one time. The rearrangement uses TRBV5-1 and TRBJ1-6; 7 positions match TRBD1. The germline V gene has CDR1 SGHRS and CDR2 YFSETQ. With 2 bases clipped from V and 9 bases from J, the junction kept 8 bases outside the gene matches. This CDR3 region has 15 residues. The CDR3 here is CASSLSATGSSPLHF. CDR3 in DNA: TGCGCCAGCAGCTTATCCGCGACAGGGAGTTCACCCCTCCACTTT.

This CDR3 reads CASSYPGYGYTF. The CDR3 bases are TGTGCCAGCAGTTATCCAGGGTACGGCTACACCTTC. This sequence joins TRBV12-3 or TRBV12-4 and TRBJ1-2; D may be TRBD1 (5 bases). The CDR3 has 12 amino acids. V lost 4 bases to trimming and J lost 8 bases, with 11 bases between them.

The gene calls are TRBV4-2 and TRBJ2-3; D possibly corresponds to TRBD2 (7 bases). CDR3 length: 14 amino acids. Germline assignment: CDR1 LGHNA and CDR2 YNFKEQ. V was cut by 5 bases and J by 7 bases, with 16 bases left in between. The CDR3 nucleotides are TGTGCCAGCAGCGCCCGGGGGGCTTCCAATACGCAGTATTTT. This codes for CASSARGASNTQYF.

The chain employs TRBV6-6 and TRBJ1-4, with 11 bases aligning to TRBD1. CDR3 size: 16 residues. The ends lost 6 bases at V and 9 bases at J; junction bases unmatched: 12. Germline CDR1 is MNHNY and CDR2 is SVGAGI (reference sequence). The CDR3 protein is CASRIGGQGARQKLFF. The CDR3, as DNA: TGTGCCAGCAGGATCGGAGGACAGGGGGCTCGACAAAAACTGTTTTTT.

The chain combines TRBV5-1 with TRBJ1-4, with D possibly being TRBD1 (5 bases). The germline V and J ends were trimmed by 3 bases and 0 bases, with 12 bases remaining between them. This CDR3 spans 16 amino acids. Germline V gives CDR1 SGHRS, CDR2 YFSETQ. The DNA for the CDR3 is TGCGCCAGCAGCTGGGGCGACAGTGCAACTAATGAAAAACTGTTTTTT. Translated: CASSWGDSATNEKLFF.

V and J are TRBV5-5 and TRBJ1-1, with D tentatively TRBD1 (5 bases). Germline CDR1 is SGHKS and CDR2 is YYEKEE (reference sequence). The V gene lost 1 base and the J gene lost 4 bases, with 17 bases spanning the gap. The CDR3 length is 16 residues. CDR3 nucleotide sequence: TGTGCCAGCAGCTTGTCTCGCCCAGGGTCAGGCACTGAAGCTTTCTTT. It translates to CASSLSRPGSGTEAFF.

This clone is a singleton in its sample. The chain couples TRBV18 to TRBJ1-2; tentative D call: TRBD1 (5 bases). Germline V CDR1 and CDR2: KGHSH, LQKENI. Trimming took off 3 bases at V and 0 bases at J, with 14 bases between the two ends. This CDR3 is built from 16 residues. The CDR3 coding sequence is TGTGCCAGCTCACCCGGTTACGGGGGTACTAACTATGGCTACACCTTC. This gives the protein CASSPGYGGTNYGYTF.

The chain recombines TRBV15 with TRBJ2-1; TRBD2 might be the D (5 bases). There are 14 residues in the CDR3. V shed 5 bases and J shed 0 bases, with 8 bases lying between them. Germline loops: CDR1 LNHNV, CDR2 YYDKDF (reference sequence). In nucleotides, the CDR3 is TGTGCCACCAGCGGCGGGTACTCCTACAATGAGCAGTTCTTC. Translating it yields CATSGGYSYNEQFF.